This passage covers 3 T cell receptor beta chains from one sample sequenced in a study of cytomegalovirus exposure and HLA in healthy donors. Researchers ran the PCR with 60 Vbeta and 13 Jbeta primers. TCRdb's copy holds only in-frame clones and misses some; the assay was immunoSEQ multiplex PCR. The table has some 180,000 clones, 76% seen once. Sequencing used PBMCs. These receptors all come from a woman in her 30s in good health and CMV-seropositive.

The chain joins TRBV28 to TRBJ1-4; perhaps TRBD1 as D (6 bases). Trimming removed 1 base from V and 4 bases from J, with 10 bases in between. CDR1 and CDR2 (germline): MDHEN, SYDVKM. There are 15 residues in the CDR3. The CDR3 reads CASSLYEGGNEKLFF. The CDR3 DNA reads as TGTGCCAGCAGTTTATATGAAGGGGGTAATGAAAAACTGTTTTTT.

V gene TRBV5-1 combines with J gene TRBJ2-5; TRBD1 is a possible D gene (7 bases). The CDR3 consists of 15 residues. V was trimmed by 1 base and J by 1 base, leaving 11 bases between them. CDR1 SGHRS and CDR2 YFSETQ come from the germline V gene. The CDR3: CASSLQGGIQETQYF. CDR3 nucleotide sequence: TGCGCCAGCAGCTTGCAGGGGGGAATCCAAGAGACCCAGTACTTC.

CDR3 sequence: CASSLQGDSNQPQHF. In DNA form, the CDR3 reads TGTGCCAGCTCTCTACAGGGGGATAGCAATCAGCCCCAGCATTTT. The chain joins TRBV9 to TRBJ1-5; 8 bases agree with TRBD1. The V segment lost 7 bases and the J segment 0 bases; nucleotides outside the gene matches: 6. CDR1 and CDR2 (germline): SGDLS, YYNGEE. The CDR3 contains 15 residues.